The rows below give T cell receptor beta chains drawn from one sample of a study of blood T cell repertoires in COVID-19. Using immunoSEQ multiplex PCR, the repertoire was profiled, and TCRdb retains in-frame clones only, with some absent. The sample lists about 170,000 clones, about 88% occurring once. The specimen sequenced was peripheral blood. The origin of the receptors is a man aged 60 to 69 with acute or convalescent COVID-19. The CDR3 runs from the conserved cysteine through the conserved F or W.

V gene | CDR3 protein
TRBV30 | CAWSGGQGPNEKLFF
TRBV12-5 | CASGPIDGEKLFF
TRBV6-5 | CASSLRQGFYNEQFF
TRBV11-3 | CASSPPGGYQETQYF
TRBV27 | CASSFEANSPLHF
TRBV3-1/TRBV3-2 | CASSQGAINIQYF
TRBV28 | CASSLHTEAFF
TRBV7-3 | CASSRQPLETQYF
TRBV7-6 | CASSPRQGTNTEAFF
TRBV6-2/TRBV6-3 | CASSRTGGTTNEKLFF
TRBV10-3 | CAIRGTTGNTIYF
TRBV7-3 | CASSPSWGGWNEQFF
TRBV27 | CASSPTSGTVLEQFF
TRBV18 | CASSPGPNTEAFF
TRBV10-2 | CASSGAEETQYF
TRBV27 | CASSLSSRGAAFF
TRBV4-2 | CASSPQQGQAGELFF
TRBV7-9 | CASRSSGGKEFF
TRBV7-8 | CASSSSGENTEAFF
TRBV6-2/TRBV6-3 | CASSRDTRVYGYTF
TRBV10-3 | CAISERGGHYNEQFF
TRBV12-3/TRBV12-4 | CASSLTGNTEAFF
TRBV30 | CAWGDRGLSPLHF
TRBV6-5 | CASSWDRLNSPLHF
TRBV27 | CASTLFAGGSTDTQYF
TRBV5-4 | CASSSFGADYEQYF
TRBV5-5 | CASSSRQGDTEAFF
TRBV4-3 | CASSQVATSYNEQFF
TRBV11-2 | CASRLTGGHGYTF
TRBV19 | CASSSRETQYF
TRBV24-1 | CATSEAGGTYNEQFF
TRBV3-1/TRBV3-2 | CASSTGEGEKLFF
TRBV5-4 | CASSSPTGNGYTF
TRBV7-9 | CASSLARTSGDTQYF
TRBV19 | CASKPEGRGLGQPQHF
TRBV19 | CASSQGRQETQYF
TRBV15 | CATSRDQVGNGYTF
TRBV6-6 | CASTPGMGQPQHF
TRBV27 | CASSLTGNEQFF
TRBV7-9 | CASSRGERGYGYTF
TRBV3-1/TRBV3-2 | CASSQGLRSGANVLTF
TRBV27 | CASSLTGQGAANYGYTF
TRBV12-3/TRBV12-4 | CASSYRDNQPQHF
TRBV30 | CAWSTLAGGSYNEQFF
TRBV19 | CASSIPTGVYGYTF
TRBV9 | CASSANRVSGANVLTF
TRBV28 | CASRSHGINTEAFF
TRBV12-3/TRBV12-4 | CASSTGFYYGYTF
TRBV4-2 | CASSQPPFHEQYF
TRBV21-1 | CARGTGGPETQYF
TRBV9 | CASSVGGRAYEQYF
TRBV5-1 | CASSPGQGHDEQFF
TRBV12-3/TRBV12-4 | CASTLTTNTEAFF